What follows are 29 T cell receptor beta chains derived from one specimen sequenced in a study of shared clonotypes between healthy human individuals. TCRdb's table, derived via immunoSEQ multiplex PCR, lists solely in-frame clones and lacks some. This sample carries 2 million to 2.5 million clones, approximately 93% of them seen once, and the ten largest clones take 0.35% to 0.45%. The sequencing sample was made of naive CD4+ T cells from PBMCs. Subset given: CD45RA+ positively selected. These receptors all come from a man in his late teens or twenties in good health. Some clones in this sample may be carry-over from other donors' samples.

With respect to this clone: The sample carries other DNA sequences with the same CDR3. The V and J genes are TRBV18 and TRBJ1-2; D gene ambiguous. The CDR3 runs to 13 residues. V was clipped by 3 bases and J by 2 bases, with 7 bases between them. The germline gives CDR1 KGHSH, CDR2 LQKENI. The CDR3 DNA is TGTGCCAGCTCACCCGGCGAAAACTATGGCTACACCTTC. Protein sequence: CASSPGENYGYTF.

The V call is TRBV28, the J call TRBJ1-1; maybe TRBD1 (6 bases). The CDR3 is 16 amino acids. V was trimmed by 3 bases and J by 4 bases, leaving 18 bases between them. Germline lookup yields CDR1 MDHEN and CDR2 SYDVKM. The CDR3: CASSLYVAGAVTEAFF. The CDR3 DNA reads as TGTGCCAGCAGTTTGTACGTAGCGGGGGCGGTCACTGAAGCTTTCTTT. Supplemented by reference TRBV28 and TRBJ1-1, the full variable domain reads DVKVTQSSRYLVKRTGEKVFLECVQDMDHENMFWYRQDPGLGLRLIYFSYDVKMKEKGDIPEGYSVSREKKERFSLILESASTNQTSMYLCASSLYVAGAVTEAFFGQGTRLTVV.

As for this clone: In the same sample, other DNA sequences code for this CDR3. The genes are TRBV7-8 and TRBJ1-1; D is unclear. V lost 1 base and J lost 0, with 6 bases in between. The germline CDR1 and CDR2 sequences are SGHVS and FQNEAQ. The CDR3 covers 14 residues. CDR3 sequence reads: CASSLVFMNTEAFF. CDR3 coding DNA: TGTGCCAGCAGCTTAGTATTCATGAACACTGAAGCTTTCTTT.

This chain connects TRBV5-1 to TRBJ2-1; 7 bases are a match to TRBD2. After removal of 0 bases from V and 8 bases from J, the junction contained 8 bases not matched to a gene. CDR1 is SGHRS, CDR2 YFSETQ, per germline. The CDR3 totals 15 residues. The CDR3 nucleotides read TGCGCCAGCAGCTTGGAGGGCGGGAGATGGGATGAGCAGTTCTTC. Encoded protein: CASSLEGGRWDEQFF.

V and J are TRBV7-3 and TRBJ2-7; no definite D call. CDR3 length: 15 residues. V lost 0 bases and J 3 bases, leaving 12 bases between the germline ends. CDR1 and CDR2 from the germline V gene are SGHTA and FQGTGA. Written as DNA, the CDR3 is TGTGCCAGCAGCTTAACTCCGCCGCTGGTCTACGAGCAGTACTTC. It yields the protein CASSLTPPLVYEQYF.

The chain is built from TRBV6-5 and TRBJ2-4; tentatively, D is TRBD2 (7 bases). V was shortened by 4 bases and J by 6 bases, with 13 bases between the two germline ends. Germline CDR1 is MNHEY and CDR2 is SVGAGI. The CDR3 consists of 14 residues. The CDR3 loop reads CASSSRGGGNIQYF. CDR3 DNA sequence: TGTGCCAGCAGTTCCCGAGGGGGGGGAAACATTCAGTACTTC.

The V gene is TRBV2, the J gene TRBJ2-3; no clear D. Germline V gives CDR1 SNHLY, CDR2 FYNNEI. This CDR3 has 15 amino acids. V lost 1 base and J lost 1, with 9 bases in between. In DNA, the CDR3 is TGTGCCAGCAGTGAAGACCCCGAACGCACAGATACGCAGTATTTT. Amino acid sequence: CASSEDPERTDTQYF.

The CDR3 region is CSSTGAGPTDTQYF. Written as DNA, the CDR3 is TGCAGTTCTACGGGGGCAGGTCCCACAGATACGCAGTATTTT. The chain is built from TRBV29-1 and TRBJ2-3; D tentatively reads TRBD1 or TRBD2 (6 bases each). The CDR3 spans 14 residues. CDR1 is SQVTM and CDR2 is ANQGSEA in the germline V gene.

The DNA for the CDR3 is TGTGCCAGCAGCCTTAGGGGTGGGCTAGCGGGGCACAATGAGCAGTTCTTC. Protein sequence: CASSLRGGLAGHNEQFF. The chain has TRBV9 and TRBJ2-1, with TRBD2 identical over 9 bases. Trimming removed 4 bases from V and 5 bases from J; junction bases left unmatched: 13. The CDR3 length is 17 residues. The germline CDR1 and CDR2 sequences are SGDLS and YYNGEE.

The chain uses TRBV5-4 and TRBJ1-6; 7 bases agree with TRBD1. Germline values: CDR1 SGHNT, CDR2 YYREEE (reference sequence). This CDR3 has 14 residues. V lost 4 bases to trimming and J lost 4 bases; unmatched junction nucleotides: 2. CDR3 coding DNA: TGTGCCAGCAGCCGACAGGGTTATAATTCACCCCTCCACTTT. Translated, it gives CASSRQGYNSPLHF. Looking up the rest from reference TRBV5-4 and TRBJ1-6 gives the full variable domain: ETGVTQSPTHLIKTRGQQVTLRCSSQSGHNTVSWYQQALGQGPQFIFQYYREEENGRGNFPPRFSGLQFPNYSSELNVNALELDDSALYLCASSRQGYNSPLHFGNGTRLTVT.

The chain combines TRBV9 with TRBJ2-5, with D hard to call. The germline gives CDR1 SGDLS, CDR2 YYNGEE. The CDR3 totals 14 residues. V lost 3 bases to trimming and J lost 5 bases, with 14 bases between them. This chain's CDR3 is CASSAPGDRETQYF. The CDR3 DNA is TGTGCCAGCAGCGCTCCCGGAGATCGTGAGACCCAGTACTTC.

The chain couples TRBV19 to TRBJ2-5, with 12 bases matching TRBD2. Germline V lookup: CDR1 LNHDA, CDR2 SQIVND (reference sequence). Trimming cost V 6 bases and J 7 bases; bases outside gene matches: 6. The CDR3 is 14 residues long. The CDR3 protein is CASSETTSGGTQYF. CDR3 DNA: TGTGCCAGTAGCGAAACGACTAGCGGGGGGACCCAGTACTTC.

The chain links TRBV5-4 to TRBJ1-2; D is ambiguous. The germline V and J ends were trimmed by 0 bases and 4 bases, with 10 bases remaining between them. The germline V gene has CDR1 SGHNT and CDR2 YYREEE (reference sequence). This CDR3 comprises 14 residues. This chain's CDR3 is CASSLDKTLYGYTF. The CDR3 DNA reads TGTGCCAGCAGCTTGGATAAGACTCTCTATGGCTACACCTTC.

The genes are TRBV14 and TRBJ2-7; D is ambiguous. In germline, CDR1 is SGHDN, CDR2 FVKESK. V lost 3 bases and J 1 base, leaving 7 bases between the germline ends. The CDR3 runs to 13 residues. This CDR3 is CASSHSRSYEQYF. The DNA of the CDR3 is TGTGCCAGCAGCCACTCCAGATCCTACGAGCAGTACTTC. Full variable domain (outside the CDR3, taken from reference TRBV14 and TRBJ2-7): EAGVTQFPSHSVIEKGQTVTLRCDPISGHDNLYWYRRVMGKEIKFLLHFVKESKQDESGMPNNRFLAERTGGTYSTLKVQPAELEDSGVYFCASSHSRSYEQYFGPGTRLTVT.

This chain links TRBV4-2 with TRBJ2-3; D gene unclear. CDR1 LGHNA and CDR2 YNFKEQ come from the germline V gene. The length of the CDR3 is 15 residues. Trimming shortened V by 3 bases and J by 1 base, and 11 bases separated the two germline ends. CDR3 protein: CASSQSTSGTDTQYF. CDR3 DNA sequence: TGTGCCAGCAGCCAGTCCACATCAGGCACAGATACGCAGTATTTT.

The chain links TRBV2 to TRBJ2-1; 8 bases match TRBD1. This CDR3 contains 12 residues. CDR1 and CDR2 from the germline V gene are SNHLY and FYNNEI. J was trimmed by 9 bases and V by 6 bases; bases with no gene match: 4. CDR3 in amino acids: CASREDRAEQFF. CDR3 sequence (DNA): TGTGCCAGCAGAGAGGACAGGGCTGAGCAGTTCTTC.

This clone was observed a single time. The chain combines TRBV18 with TRBJ2-7; the D gene is possibly TRBD1 (6 bases). V dropped 4 bases and J dropped 3 bases, with 10 bases sitting between them. The CDR3 has 13 amino acids. Germline lookup yields CDR1 KGHSH and CDR2 LQKENI. In DNA form, the CDR3 reads TGTGCCAGCTCACGACGGACAGACTACGAGCAGTACTTC. It is translated as CASSRRTDYEQYF.

The chain uses TRBV4-1 and TRBJ1-3, with D possibly matching TRBD1 (6 bases). Germline-derived CDR1 and CDR2 are MGHRA and YSYEKL. The V end was cut by 1 base, the J end by 4 bases, with 11 bases between. The CDR3 loop spans 15 amino acids. The CDR3 is CASSQGDTAGNTIYF. CDR3 sequence (DNA): TGCGCCAGCAGCCAAGGGGACACGGCGGGAAACACCATATATTTT.

This clone came up a few times. The chain links TRBV6-4 to TRBJ2-3, with D unresolved. V was pared by 0 bases and J by 4 bases, with 8 bases between. The CDR3 has 14 amino acids. Germline CDR1 is MRHNA and CDR2 is SNTAGT. This CDR3 reads CASSDSAGADTQYF. CDR3 DNA: TGTGCCAGCAGTGACTCCGCCGGCGCAGATACGCAGTATTTT.

The chain has TRBV7-9 and TRBJ2-3; perhaps D is TRBD1 or TRBD2 (6 bases each). Germline V lookup: CDR1 SEHNR, CDR2 FQNEAQ (reference sequence). This CDR3 is built from 19 residues. V dropped 1 base and J dropped 4 bases, with 24 bases sitting between them. The CDR3 bases are TGTGCCAGCAGCTTAGAACTATCGTGGGGGGCCCCCGGAGCAGATACGCAGTATTTT. Translated: CASSLELSWGAPGADTQYF.

The J gene is TRBJ1-1, the V gene TRBV27; TRBD1 aligns across 7 bases. V trimming: 6 bases; J trimming: 4 bases; junction bases outside the gene matches: 14. CDR1 is MNHEY and CDR2 is SMNVEV in the germline V gene (reference sequence). This CDR3 comprises 16 residues. DNA of the CDR3: TGTGCCAGCAGGCCGACAGGGCCGATTTGGGGCACTGAAGCTTTCTTT. Translated, it gives CASRPTGPIWGTEAFF.

About this clone itself: This specimen includes other DNA sequences encoding the same CDR3. This chain connects TRBV29-1 to TRBJ2-5; tentatively, D is TRBD2 (6 bases). The CDR3 is 13 amino acids. The V and J ends lost 3 bases and 5 bases respectively, with 13 bases between them. The germline V gene has CDR1 SQVTM and CDR2 ANQGSEA. The CDR3 region is CSVERGARETQYF. The CDR3 DNA sequence: TGCAGCGTTGAGCGGGGAGCACGGGAGACCCAGTACTTC.

The CDR3 sequence is CASSLGGGYSNQPQHF. CDR3 bases: TGTGCCAGCAGCCTGGGGGGAGGCTATAGCAATCAGCCCCAGCATTTT. The J gene is TRBJ1-5, the V gene TRBV5-8; TRBD1 is a possible D gene (5 bases). Between the trimmed V and J ends, which lost 4 bases and 0 bases, there was a span of 14 bases. Germline V CDR1 and CDR2: SGHTS, YDEGEE. CDR3 length: 16 residues.

CDR3 sequence reads: CASSPGGFSYNEQFF. The CDR3 bases are TGTGCCAGCAGCCCAGGGGGCTTTTCCTACAATGAGCAGTTCTTC. The chain employs TRBV6-7 and TRBJ2-1; 8 nucleotides line up with TRBD1. TRBV6-7 carries the ORF label, with uncertain function. CDR3 length: 15 residues. V gave up 6 bases and J gave up 1 base; unmatched junction bases: 5.

This clone was detected once. The gene calls are TRBV28 and TRBJ2-5; D gene uncertain. V lost 5 bases, J lost 5 bases, and 24 bases lay in between. CDR1 is MDHEN, CDR2 SYDVKM, per germline. The CDR3 totals 17 residues. The CDR3 bases are TGTGCCAGCAGTCCCCTCGGAGTTTCGGACGGCAGGGAGACCCAGTACTTC. This encodes CASSPLGVSDGRETQYF.

The rearrangement joins TRBV5-4 to TRBJ2-3; TRBD2 aligns across 8 bases. This CDR3 is built from 15 residues. Unmatched junction bases numbered 8, after V lost 4 bases and J lost 4 bases. Germline assignment: CDR1 SGHNT and CDR2 YYREEE (reference sequence). This chain's CDR3 is CASSAGLVGSDTQYF. The CDR3, as DNA: TGTGCCAGCAGCGCGGGACTAGTCGGTTCAGATACGCAGTATTTT.

As for this clone: The identical CDR3 is also encoded by other nucleotide sequences in the sample. The rearrangement links TRBV28 to TRBJ2-7; D gene uncertain. CDR3 size: 12 residues. The V gene lost 6 bases and the J gene lost 2 bases, with 8 bases spanning the gap. The germline gives CDR1 MDHEN, CDR2 SYDVKM. In nucleotides, the CDR3 is TGTGCCAGCAGCCTCGGTACCTACGAGCAGTACTTC. The encoded protein is CASSLGTYEQYF. The variable domain in full, with the rest retrieved from reference TRBV28 and TRBJ2-7, is DVKVTQSSRYLVKRTGEKVFLECVQDMDHENMFWYRQDPGLGLRLIYFSYDVKMKEKGDIPEGYSVSREKKERFSLILESASTNQTSMYLCASSLGTYEQYFGPGTRLTVT.

CDR3: CACDRGSGANVLTF. In DNA form, the CDR3 reads TGTGCTTGTGATCGGGGTTCTGGGGCCAACGTCCTGACTTTC. V is TRBV19 and J is TRBJ2-6; possible D gene TRBD2, 5 bases. CDR1 and CDR2 from the germline V gene are LNHDA and SQIVND (reference sequence). The CDR3 contains 14 residues.

The chain is built from TRBV28 and TRBJ2-7; the D gene could be TRBD1 or TRBD2 (5 bases each). Germline CDR1 is MDHEN and CDR2 is SYDVKM. The length of the CDR3 is 14 residues. V lost 6 bases, J lost 4 bases, and 16 bases lay in between. The CDR3 DNA is TGTGCCAGCAGCACCGGGACCCGGATATACGAGCAGTACTTC. Its translation is CASSTGTRIYEQYF.